These 27 T cell receptor beta chains share one sample of origin, sequenced in a study of T cell responses to AZD1222 COVID-19 vaccine. Libraries were prepared by immunoSEQ multiplex PCR; TCRdb keeps only in-frame clonotypes and omits some of them. This table has 100,000 to 120,000 clones, around 89% appearing once. This specimen consisted of peripheral blood, obtained on day 0 of AZD1222 vaccination. The receptors here all came from an adult in good health.

This rearrangement joins TRBV11-2 to TRBJ1-1; D gene uncertain. Trimming removed 1 base from V and 1 base from J, with 13 bases in between. The CDR3 extends over 16 amino acids. From germline, CDR1 is SGHAT and CDR2 FQNNGV. Here the CDR3 reads CASSLGINNGNTEAFF. CDR3 DNA: TGTGCCAGCAGCTTAGGAATTAACAACGGGAACACTGAAGCTTTCTTT.

The chain links TRBV5-1 to TRBJ2-7, with TRBD1 identical over 9 bases. V gave up 4 bases and J gave up 4 bases; unmatched junction bases: 9. The CDR3 has 15 amino acids. The germline gives CDR1 SGHRS, CDR2 YFSETQ. Here the CDR3 DNA reads TGCGCCAGCAGCACCGGGGACAGGGCACGATACGAGCAGTACTTC. This sequence encodes CASSTGDRARYEQYF.

The gene calls are TRBV11-2 and TRBJ2-7; D uncertain. The V end lost 5 bases, the J end lost 5 bases, and 10 bases lay between the germline ends. Per germline, CDR1 SGHAT and CDR2 FQNNGV. This CDR3 region has 12 residues. The CDR3 DNA sequence: TGTGCCAGCAGCCTCCCTTCGGACGAGCAGTACTTC. It encodes CASSLPSDEQYF.

The genes are TRBV25-1 and TRBJ1-1; the D gene is possibly TRBD1 (6 bases). The CDR3 contains 15 residues. CDR1 is MGHDK and CDR2 is SYGVNS in the germline V gene. The germline V and J ends were trimmed by 3 bases and 1 base, with 12 bases remaining between them. In DNA, the CDR3 is TGTGCCAGCAGTGACACGGGACACCGGAACACTGAAGCTTTCTTT. It specifies CASSDTGHRNTEAFF.

This clone came up a few times. The J gene is TRBJ1-2, the V gene TRBV5-6; a possible D gene is TRBD1 (6 bases). The CDR3 has 14 amino acids. V was clipped by 4 bases and J by 6 bases, with 16 bases between them. Per germline, CDR1 SGHDT and CDR2 YYEEEE. CDR3 nucleotides: TGTGCCAGCAGCACTCAGGGCCGGGGGCATGGCTACACCTTC. This gives the protein CASSTQGRGHGYTF.

The chain links TRBV6-6 to TRBJ2-7; perhaps D is TRBD1 or TRBD2 (5 bases each). The CDR3 totals 15 residues. The V and J ends lost 8 bases and 1 base respectively, with 18 bases between them. The V gene's germline CDR1 is MNHNY and CDR2 SVGAGI (reference sequence). CDR3 bases: TGTGCCAGCGGGCTCCCGGGGACCACTTCCTACGAGCAGTACTTC. Its protein is CASGLPGTTSYEQYF.

The chain has TRBV14 and TRBJ2-7; maybe TRBD1 (6 bases). Germline V gene data show CDR1 as SGHDN and CDR2 as FVKESK. V was clipped by 1 base and J by 3 bases, with 10 bases between them. CDR3 size: 14 residues. As DNA, the CDR3 is TGTGCCAGCAGCCAAGCAGGGGTGTACTACGAGCAGTACTTC. Translating it yields CASSQAGVYYEQYF.

The chain carries TRBV11-3 and TRBJ2-7, with TRBD2 as a possible D gene (6 bases). There are 14 residues in the CDR3. V was cut by 0 bases and J by 6 bases, with 12 bases left in between. Germline CDR1 and CDR2: SGHNT and YENEEA. This chain's CDR3 is CASSLDYQGGEQYF. The DNA of the CDR3 is TGTGCCAGCAGCTTAGATTATCAGGGAGGCGAGCAGTACTTC.

The CDR3 DNA reads as TGTGCCAGCAGCTTGTTAGGGGCAGATGAAAAACTGTTTTTT. It is translated as CASSLLGADEKLFF. V is TRBV5-8 and J is TRBJ1-4, with D tentatively TRBD1 (5 bases). Deletions cut 1 base from V and 6 bases from J, with 10 bases between. Germline V CDR1 and CDR2: SGHTS, YDEGEE. This CDR3 comprises 14 residues.

This chain connects TRBV7-7 to TRBJ1-4; a possible D gene is TRBD1 (5 bases). There are 15 residues in the CDR3. V was clipped by 3 bases and J by 4 bases, with 12 bases between them. Germline V lookup: CDR1 SSHAT, CDR2 FNYEAQ (reference sequence). CDR3: CASSLGTADNEKLFF. The CDR3 DNA is TGTGCCAGCAGCTTGGGGACGGCTGATAATGAAAAACTGTTTTTT.

This chain uses TRBV18 with TRBJ1-2; D is unresolved. CDR1 is KGHSH and CDR2 is LQKENI in the germline V gene. V was cut by 2 bases and J by 8 bases, with 9 bases left in between. This CDR3 comprises 12 residues. DNA of the CDR3: TGTGCCAGCTCACCAGATCAGGTCGGCTACACCTTC. Translated, it gives CASSPDQVGYTF.

This chain's CDR3 is CASSLITGAKEAFF. CDR3 in DNA: TGTGCCAGCAGCTTAATTACAGGGGCAAAGGAAGCTTTCTTT. The V and J genes are TRBV11-1 and TRBJ1-1, with 7 bases identical to TRBD1. CDR1 is SGHAT and CDR2 is FQDESV in the germline V gene (reference sequence). The CDR3 has 14 amino acids. The V segment lost 2 bases and the J segment 8 bases; nucleotides outside the gene matches: 8.

The chain is built from TRBV2 and TRBJ2-1, with 7 bases that match TRBD1. The germline gives CDR1 SNHLY, CDR2 FYNNEI. V dropped 5 bases and J dropped 0; count of bases not matched to a gene: 4. The CDR3 loop spans 15 amino acids. The DNA of the CDR3 is TGTGCCAGCAGTTCCGGGACAGCCTCCTACAATGAGCAGTTCTTC. It translates to CASSSGTASYNEQFF.

In its sample, this clone was seen once. The V and J genes are TRBV11-3 and TRBJ2-1, with D possibly TRBD2 on 6 matching bases. V dropped 5 bases and J dropped 3 bases, with 8 bases sitting between them. Germline V gene lookup returns CDR1 SGHNT and CDR2 YENEEA. The CDR3 covers 13 residues. The CDR3 region has the DNA TGTGCCAGCAGCCCGGGACTCTACAATGAGCAGTTCTTC. Encoded protein: CASSPGLYNEQFF.

The V and J genes are TRBV5-1 and TRBJ1-4, with D unclear. V lost 4 bases to trimming and J lost 3 bases, with 10 bases between them. This CDR3 is 14 amino acids long. Per the germline V gene, CDR1 is SGHRS and CDR2 is YFSETQ. The CDR3 DNA follows: TGCGCCAGCAGCCGCTCTAGCCCTAATGAAAAACTGTTTTTT. Encoded protein: CASSRSSPNEKLFF.

Only one count was recorded for this clone. The chain links TRBV7-9 to TRBJ1-4, with TRBD1 as a possible D gene (5 bases). The CDR3 spans 14 residues. Germline CDR1 is SEHNR and CDR2 is FQNEAQ (reference sequence). Trimming cost V 4 bases and J 8 bases, with 14 bases left between them. CDR3 in amino acids: CASSSREVSEKLFF. The CDR3 coding sequence is TGTGCCAGCAGCTCCAGGGAGGTGTCAGAAAAACTGTTTTTT.

The chain uses TRBV6-6 and TRBJ1-1; no definite D call. The CDR3 is 12 residues long. Deletions cut 4 bases from V and 1 base from J, with 4 bases between. CDR1 is MNHNY, CDR2 SVGAGI, per germline (reference sequence). Here the CDR3 reads CASSSGNTEAFF. DNA for the CDR3: TGTGCCAGCAGTTCAGGGAACACTGAAGCTTTCTTT.

V is TRBV9 and J is TRBJ1-4; D is uncertain. CDR1 SGDLS and CDR2 YYNGEE come from the germline V gene. V was clipped by 4 bases and J by 7 bases, with 14 bases between them. This CDR3 spans 14 amino acids. The CDR3 bases are TGTGCCAGCAGCATAGGACTGCTTCCTGAAAAACTGTTTTTT. This gives the protein CASSIGLLPEKLFF.

The V and J genes are TRBV6-1 and TRBJ1-5; the D gene is possibly TRBD1 (5 bases). Germline V gives CDR1 MNHNS, CDR2 SASEGT. The CDR3 length is 15 residues. Trimming shortened V by 2 bases and J by 2 bases, and 10 bases separated the two germline ends. The CDR3 reads CASSETRGGNQPQHF. In nucleotides, the CDR3 is TGTGCCAGCAGTGAAACGAGGGGCGGCAATCAGCCCCAGCATTTT.

The gene calls are TRBV30 and TRBJ1-5, with D possibly being TRBD1 (5 bases). CDR3 length equals 13 residues. V was trimmed by 6 bases and J by 3 bases, leaving 12 bases between them. Per the germline V gene, CDR1 is GTSNPN and CDR2 is SVGIG (reference sequence). The CDR3: CACTQGYNQPQHF. CDR3 nucleotides: TGTGCCTGCACGCAGGGCTACAATCAGCCCCAGCATTTT.

The rearrangement uses TRBV4-1 and TRBJ2-5, with 8 bases identical to TRBD2. The CDR3 is made up of 15 amino acids. J was trimmed by 5 bases and V by 1 base; bases with no gene match: 6. Germline V gives CDR1 MGHRA, CDR2 YSYEKL. The chain's CDR3 is CASSQAPGGRETQYF. The CDR3 DNA follows: TGCGCCAGCAGCCAAGCCCCCGGCGGGAGGGAGACCCAGTACTTC.

The V gene is TRBV5-4, the J gene TRBJ1-2; unclear D gene. CDR3 size: 12 residues. Trimming left V 0 bases short and J 7 bases short, with 7 bases between. Germline CDR1 and CDR2: SGHNT and YYREEE (reference sequence). The CDR3 DNA reads TGTGCCAGCAGCTTGGGGTTGCGTGGCTACACCTTC. It translates to CASSLGLRGYTF. The whole variable domain, remainder taken from reference TRBV5-4 and TRBJ1-2, is ETGVTQSPTHLIKTRGQQVTLRCSSQSGHNTVSWYQQALGQGPQFIFQYYREEENGRGNFPPRFSGLQFPNYSSELNVNALELDDSALYLCASSLGLRGYTFGSGTRLTVV.

The CDR3 region is CASNGQGAGEKLFF. CDR3 nucleotides: TGTGCCAGCAACGGACAGGGGGCAGGTGAAAAACTGTTTTTT. The chain couples TRBV2 to TRBJ1-4, with 11 bases matching TRBD1. V shed 7 bases, J shed 7 bases, and the junction held 5 bases outside the gene matches. Germline-derived CDR1 and CDR2 are SNHLY and FYNNEI. This CDR3 is 14 amino acids long. The whole variable domain, filled in from reference TRBV2 and TRBJ1-4, reads EPEVTQTPSHQVTQMGQEVILRCVPISNHLYFYWYRQILGQKVEFLVSFYNNEISEKSEIFDDQFSVERPDGSNFTLKIRSTKLEDSAMYFCASNGQGAGEKLFFGSGTQLSVL.

This clone was detected once. The chain uses TRBV6-5 and TRBJ2-7, with 8 bases identical to TRBD1. This CDR3 contains 13 residues. Germline V lookup: CDR1 MNHEY, CDR2 SVGAGI. V gave up 5 bases and J gave up 5 bases; unmatched junction bases: 5. DNA of the CDR3: TGTGCCAGCAGTCTGGACAGGGTCGACGAGCAGTACTTC. Amino acid sequence: CASSLDRVDEQYF.

This chain joins TRBV4-1 and TRBJ1-4; the D is unclear. There are 16 residues in the CDR3. The V end was cut by 4 bases, the J end by 4 bases, with 16 bases between. Germline V gene data show CDR1 as MGHRA and CDR2 as YSYEKL. The CDR3 DNA is TGCGCCAGCAGCCCTGACGCTTCGAGATATAATGAAAAACTGTTTTTT. The encoded protein is CASSPDASRYNEKLFF.

The chain joins TRBV11-2 to TRBJ2-2; D unclear. The CDR3 sequence is 12 residues long. Germline values: CDR1 SGHAT, CDR2 FQNNGV. V was clipped by 5 bases and J by 7 bases, with 8 bases between them. CDR3 DNA sequence: TGTGCCAGCAGCCCTCATGGCGGGGAGCTGTTTTTT. It translates to CASSPHGGELFF. Full variable domain (outside the CDR3, taken from reference TRBV11-2 and TRBJ2-2): EAGVAQSPRYKIIEKRQSVAFWCNPISGHATLYWYQQILGQGPKLLIQFQNNGVVDDSQLPKDRFSAERLKGVDSTLKIQPAKLEDSAVYLCASSPHGGELFFGEGSRLTVL.

This sequence joins TRBV27 and TRBJ1-1; tentatively, D is TRBD1 (6 bases). V gave up 4 bases and J gave up 1 base, with 16 bases separating them. The germline gives CDR1 MNHEY, CDR2 SMNVEV (reference sequence). CDR3 size: 16 residues. Here the CDR3 reads CASSSLQQGSNTEAFF. CDR3 DNA: TGTGCCAGCAGTTCCCTCCAACAGGGATCGAACACTGAAGCTTTCTTT.